The next 7 T cell receptor beta chains were all read from a single sample in a study of cytomegalovirus exposure and HLA in healthy donors. Data came from immunoSEQ multiplex PCR; TCRdb stores just in-frame clones and leaves some out. Among roughly 170,000 clones listed, approximately 83% were seen once. Source material: PBMCs. Receptors were obtained from a woman aged 18-29 years in good health and CMV-seropositive.

J is TRBJ1-1 and V is TRBV5-1; 8 bases line up with TRBD1. With V trimmed by 8 bases and J by 1 base, 7 bases remained unmatched. Germline CDR1 and CDR2: SGHRS and YFSETQ. The CDR3 is made up of 14 amino acids. CDR3 loop: CASLTGEENTEAFF. The DNA of the CDR3 is TGCGCCAGTCTGACAGGGGAGGAGAACACTGAAGCTTTCTTT.

The rearrangement uses TRBV21-1 and TRBJ2-7; the table's D gene call, TRBD2, was not cross checked with the DNA. TRBV21-1 is an annotated pseudogene. The CDR3 totals 9 residues. In DNA form, the CDR3 reads TGTGCCAGCAGTCGCGAGCAGTACTTC. The encoded protein is CASSREQYF.

J is TRBJ2-7 and V is TRBV19; the match to TRBD1 covers 7 bases. Unmatched junction bases numbered 12, after V lost 11 bases and J lost 2 bases. This CDR3 region has 14 residues. The germline V gene encodes CDR1 LNHDA and CDR2 SQIVND (reference sequence). CDR3 region: CAVRLGQFPYEQYF. CDR3 sequence (DNA): TGTGCCGTACGCTTGGGACAGTTTCCCTACGAGCAGTACTTC.

The gene calls are TRBV2 and TRBJ1-3, with 10 bases lining up with TRBD1. Germline values: CDR1 SNHLY, CDR2 FYNNEI. The CDR3 extends over 15 amino acids. V trimming: 6 bases; J trimming: 0 bases; junction bases outside the gene matches: 2. CDR3 sequence reads: CASRGQGRSGNTIYF. The CDR3 DNA reads as TGTGCCAGCAGGGGACAGGGGCGCTCTGGAAACACCATATATTTT.

The DNA of the CDR3 is TGTGCCAGCAGCCCTCCGGGACTAGTTTGGGGTTCGTTGGATACGCAGTATTTT. Encoded protein: CASSPPGLVWGSLDTQYF. The genes are TRBV5-6 and TRBJ2-3, with 8 bases lining up with TRBD2. From germline, CDR1 is SGHDT and CDR2 YYEEEE. Losses at the gene ends were 4 bases for V and 6 bases for J; bases not matched to a gene: 19. The CDR3 consists of 18 residues.

J is TRBJ2-7 and V is TRBV19; possible D gene TRBD2, 6 bases. The CDR3 contains 14 residues. Trimming left V 5 bases short and J 6 bases short, with 17 bases between. Germline V gene sequence: CDR1 LNHDA, CDR2 SQIVND (reference sequence). The CDR3: CASSVIGRGSEQYF. The CDR3 DNA follows: TGTGCCAGTAGTGTTATAGGACGGGGGTCCGAGCAGTACTTC. Full variable domain (missing parts from reference TRBV19 and TRBJ2-7): DGGITQSPKYLFRKEGQNVTLSCEQNLNHDAMYWYRQDPGQGLRLIYYSQIVNDFQKGDIAEGYSVSREKKESFPLTVTSAQKNPTAFYLCASSVIGRGSEQYFGPGTRLTVT.

The chain links TRBV7-9 to TRBJ1-6; 9 bases fit TRBD1. With 3 bases clipped from V and 7 bases from J, the junction kept 4 bases outside the gene matches. The CDR3 consists of 15 residues. In germline, CDR1 is SEHNR, CDR2 FQNEAQ (reference sequence). This chain's CDR3 is CASSFPGQGNSPLHF. The CDR3 DNA sequence: TGTGCCAGCAGCTTCCCGGGACAGGGAAATTCACCCCTCCACTTT.